These T cell receptor beta chains were read from a single sample in a study of regulatory T cells in long-lasting Graves disease. In TCRdb, the multiplex PCR reads were re-called with MiXCR into one record per CDR3 protein. The data show hundreds of thousands of distinct CDR3 sequences, with roughly 20% seen just once and 7% to 9.5% held by the top ten. The material sequenced was peripheral blood mononuclear cells (PBMCs), taken when the disease was refractory, from a patient treated with antithyroid drugs. The receptors originated from a female donor with Graves disease. CDR3s include the opening cysteine and the closing phenylalanine or tryptophan. D genes are given only for firm matches. Not every row has a clone size; where given, it reads once, few, many or a size class.

.	.	TRBV3-1	TRBJ1-2	CASSSPGEDYGYTF	TGTGCCAGCAGCTCTCCAGGGGAGGACTATGGCTACACCTTC
.	.	TRBV30	TRBJ2-7	CAWSVPGYEQYF	TGTGCCTGGAGTGTGCCAGGCTACGAGCAGTACTTC
many	.	TRBV12-3/TRBV12-4	TRBJ2-2	CASRKLGNTGELFF	TGTGCCAGCAGAAAACTAGGAAACACCGGGGAGCTGTTTTTT
.	TRBD2	TRBV7-8	TRBJ2-5	CASSSTVGGEETQYF	TGTGCCAGCAGCTCGACCGTTGGGGGGGAAGAGACCCAGTACTTC
.	TRBD1	TRBV7-3	TRBJ1-1	CASSLFPGGLGNTEAFF	TGTGCCAGCAGCTTATTTCCAGGGGGTTTGGGGAACACTGAAGCTTTCTTT
many	.	TRBV6-1	TRBJ1-2	CASSDSGDYGYTF	TGTGCCAGCAGTGATTCAGGGGACTATGGCTACACCTTC
.	TRBD1	TRBV5-1	TRBJ2-1	CASSLYGTGSSYNEQFF	TGCGCCAGCAGCTTGTATGGGACAGGGAGCTCCTACAATGAGCAGTTCTTC
few	.	TRBV27	TRBJ1-6	CASSLRGPGYNSPLHF	TGTGCCAGCAGTTTACGAGGACCGGGTTATAATTCACCCCTCCACTTT
.	TRBD2	TRBV9	TRBJ2-3	CASSVDAGERFDTQYF	TGTGCCAGCAGCGTAGATGCGGGGGAACGATTTGATACGCAGTATTTT
.	TRBD1	TRBV9	TRBJ1-4	CASSVGTGGTNEKLFF	TGTGCCAGCAGCGTCGGGACAGGGGGCACTAATGAAAAACTGTTTTTT
few	.	TRBV6-1	TRBJ1-6	CASSERQNNSPLHF	TGTGCCAGCAGCGAAAGACAGAATAATTCACCCCTCCACTTT
many	TRBD2	TRBV29-1	TRBJ2-7	CSVDGLAGEYEQYF	TGCAGCGTTGACGGACTAGCGGGGGAGTACGAGCAGTACTTC
.	.	TRBV10-1	TRBJ2-5	CARIPGHPGQETQYF	TGCGCCCGTATCCCGGGACACCCGGGGCAAGAGACCCAGTACTTC
few	TRBD1	TRBV6-2/TRBV6-3	TRBJ2-5	CASSYSGQGALQETQYF	TGTGCCAGCAGTTACTCTGGACAGGGGGCACTCCAAGAGACCCAGTACTTC
few	TRBD2	TRBV5-6	TRBJ2-7	CASSLHPIAGGGEQYF	TGTGCCAGCAGCTTGCATCCTATAGCGGGGGGGGGCGAGCAGTACTTC